This TCR beta chain was sequenced for a study of CD8+ T cells in alopecia areata. The germline V gene has CDR1 PRHDT and CDR2 FYEKMQ (reference sequence). CDR3 length: 12 amino acids. The V and J ends lost 4 bases and 3 bases respectively, with 7 bases between them. Sequencing templates came from extracted RNA that was reverse transcribed into cDNA. Sequenced by immunoSEQ multiplex PCR; TCRdb stores in-frame clones only, minus some. The sample lists 65,000 to 75,000 clones, over 25% occurring once. The treatment denotes: oral pan-JAK inhibitor, 5-10 mg twice daily. The authors sorted CD4+ and CD8+ T cells from PBMCs.

The sequence came from a human donor with alopecia areata. V is TRBV13 and J is TRBJ2-7; a weak D match, TRBD1 (5 bases). The sequencing used CD8+ T cells sorted from blood, collected at week 4, from a patient treated with tofacitinib. CDR3 region: CASSSQGYEQYF. CDR3 DNA: TGTGCCAGCAGCTCCCAGGGCTACGAGCAGTACTTC. Complete variable domain (other parts from reference TRBV13 and TRBJ2-7): AAGVIQSPRHLIKEKRETATLKCYPIPRHDTVYWYQQGPGQDPQFLISFYEKMQSDKGSIPDRFSAQQFSDYHSELNMSSLELGDSALYFCASSSQGYEQYFGPGTRLTVT.